This paragraph reports one TCR beta chain. Its antigen is still unknown. Base-call qualities are not available, and no considerably larger clone is one nucleotide away. The junction shows trimming of 6 bases on V and 3 bases on J, plus 9 bases between the germline ends. The CDR3 sequence holds 14 residues, the cysteine and phenylalanine included. Solely the CDR3 DNA is kept, with 42 bases framed from the first base. As encoded in the germline V gene, CDR1 is MNHNS while CDR2 is SASEGT. This specimen belongs to a study of patients and donors after allogeneic stem cell transplantation (dated by TCRdb to the early 2020s). Library preparation used RT-PCR. The sample was run on a NextSeq 550. TCRdb's own reprocessing of the public reads used fastp at Q25 and MiXCR and kept productive beta chains. A single entry per CDR3 protein holds the most common genes and DNA from its merged rows. This sample is represented by about 25,000 distinct CDR3 sequences; roughly 43% of them were singletons. Clones ranked in the top ten supply around 72% of the sample.

Source material: blood, either unsorted or a sorted T cell fraction (not recorded which). The chain is encoded by TRBV6-1 joined to TRBJ1-6, and the D gene may be TRBD1, 5 bases matching. The clonotype comes from a human donor who was either an allogeneic HSCT recipient or a stem cell or donor lymphocyte infusion donor (not recorded which). It is not recorded whose cells these are; they may come from a transplant donor. The DNA reads as follows: TGTGCCAGCAGGGAGGGGCTCTATAATTCACCCCTCCACTTT. This sequence encodes CASREGLYNSPLHF.